This TCR beta chain came from a study of OX40 agonist ivuxolimab in advanced cancers. Trimming took 0 bases from V and 4 from J, leaving 11 bases between them. This CDR3 has 15 residues. The V gene's germline CDR1 is SGHRS and CDR2 YFSETQ. Using immunoSEQ multiplex PCR, the repertoire was profiled, and TCRdb retains in-frame clones only, with some absent. The table records about 79,000 clones, roughly 94% of them present only once. This chain connects TRBV5-1 to TRBJ2-1; a possible D gene is TRBD2 (5 bases). The TCR was taken from an adult with an advanced solid tumor such as melanoma, head and neck, liver or kidney cancer. Here the sequenced sample was CD4+ or CD8+ T cells sorted from blood, taken in a trial of the OX40 agonist ivuxolimab. CDR3 sequence reads: CASSLESGLYNEQFF. CDR3 nucleotides: TGCGCCAGCAGCTTGGAGTCGGGATTATACAATGAGCAGTTCTTC.